Listed here are 19 T cell receptor beta chains from one sample, sequenced in a study of T cells after yellow fever vaccination. From the 5' RACE reads, TCRdb called clonotypes with MiXCR, one entry per CDR3 protein. The table includes approximately 550,000 distinct CDR3 sequences, roughly a fifth detected once. Here the sequenced sample was PBMCs, taken 15 days after the yellow fever booster vaccination. All receptors derive from a man between 25 and 39 years old who received the YFV17D yellow fever vaccine.

The rearrangement links TRBV20-1 to TRBJ2-1; D is unresolved. The V end was cut by 7 bases, the J end by 4 bases, with 11 bases between. The CDR3 covers 12 residues. Germline lookup yields CDR1 DFQATT and CDR2 SNEGSKA (reference sequence). This chain's CDR3 is CSVEAVYNEQFF. CDR3 in DNA: TGCAGTGTAGAGGCTGTATACAATGAGCAGTTCTTC.

J is TRBJ2-2 and V is TRBV14, with D possibly called TRBD1 or TRBD2 (6 bases each). V lost 2 bases to trimming and J lost 6 bases, with 10 bases between them. The germline V gene encodes CDR1 SGHDN and CDR2 FVKESK. The CDR3 runs to 14 residues. CDR3 nucleotide sequence: TGTGCCAGCAGCCAACGGGGGCGGGCCGGGGAGCTGTTTTTT. Amino acid sequence: CASSQRGRAGELFF.

In this sample, this clonotype turned up many times. The chain couples TRBV12-3 or TRBV12-4 to TRBJ2-5; 7 bases match TRBD1. V lost 5 bases and J lost 1; bases outside the gene matches: 4. The CDR3 length is 14 residues. The CDR3 coding sequence is TGTGCCAGCAGTCTGGGACAGCTCCAAGAGACCCAGTACTTC. Translated, it gives CASSLGQLQETQYF.

This chain uses TRBV6-5 with TRBJ2-1; TRBD1 matches 9 bases. Germline V lookup: CDR1 MNHEY, CDR2 SVGAGI. CDR3 length: 17 residues. Trimming cost V 0 bases and J 1 base; bases outside gene matches: 4. The CDR3 here is CASSYSSQGASYNEQFF. CDR3 DNA: TGTGCCAGCAGTTACTCGTCACAGGGGGCTTCCTACAATGAGCAGTTCTTC.

The chain recombines TRBV5-1 with TRBJ1-3, with a tentative D call TRBD1 (6 bases). The germline gives CDR1 SGHRS, CDR2 YFSETQ. Between the trimmed V and J ends, which lost 3 bases and 1 base, there was a span of 17 bases. This CDR3 region has 17 residues. The CDR3 nucleotides are TGCGCCAGCAGCTCCTTAGGGGGGGGAACATCTGGAAACACCATATATTTT. Encoded protein: CASSSLGGGTSGNTIYF.

The V and J genes are TRBV7-9 and TRBJ2-2; TRBD2 might be the D (6 bases). CDR3 length: 16 amino acids. Germline assignment: CDR1 SEHNR and CDR2 FQNEAQ (reference sequence). Trimming removed 3 bases from V and 1 base from J, with 12 bases in between. The CDR3 spells CASSFRGGENTGELFF. The CDR3 coding sequence is TGTGCCAGCAGCTTCCGAGGAGGGGAGAACACCGGGGAGCTGTTTTTT.

This clonotype has a handful of counts. J is TRBJ2-1 and V is TRBV29-1; TRBD1 matches 7 bases. The CDR3 is made up of 14 amino acids. V lost 2 bases, J lost 6 bases, and 7 bases stayed unmatched. CDR1 is SQVTM, CDR2 ANQGSEA, per germline. In DNA, the CDR3 is TGCAGCGTTGAAAGAGGGGGCGCGAGCAATGAGCAGTTCTTC. Its translation: CSVERGGASNEQFF.

The J gene is TRBJ2-1, the V gene TRBV5-6; D possibly corresponds to TRBD1 (5 bases). Trimming shortened V by 6 bases and J by 4 bases, and 20 bases separated the two germline ends. The germline V gene has CDR1 SGHDT and CDR2 YYEEEE. The CDR3 sequence is 16 residues long. This chain's CDR3 is CASTANPWGAYNEQFF. Written as DNA, the CDR3 is TGTGCCAGCACCGCCAACCCGTGGGGCGCTTACAATGAGCAGTTCTTC.

The chain couples TRBV27 to TRBJ1-2; the match to TRBD1 covers 9 bases. The CDR3 length is 14 residues. With 4 bases clipped from V and 5 bases from J, the junction kept 5 bases outside the gene matches. Germline CDR1 reads MNHEY; CDR2 reads SMNVEV (reference sequence). The CDR3 reads CASSSPGTGYGYTF. CDR3 DNA: TGTGCCAGCAGTTCCCCCGGGACAGGGTATGGCTACACCTTC.

This clonotype was counted a few times. The V call is TRBV20-1, the J call TRBJ1-6; TRBD1 agrees at 7 bases. CDR3 length equals 14 residues. The V gene's germline CDR1 is DFQATT and CDR2 SNEGSKA (reference sequence). Trimming removed 1 base from V and 10 bases from J; junction bases left unmatched: 7. In nucleotides, the CDR3 is TGCAGTGCTAGAGTTGCAGGGGGAAGATCACCCCTCCACTTT. Translating gives CSARVAGGRSPLHF.

The chain couples TRBV6-2 or TRBV6-3 to TRBJ2-6, with 8 bases identical to TRBD1. This CDR3 spans 16 amino acids. Unmatched junction bases numbered 3, after V lost 5 bases and J lost 0 bases. CDR1 MNHEY and CDR2 SVGEGT come from the germline V gene. This CDR3 is CASSRDRGSGANVLTF. The CDR3, as DNA: TGTGCCAGCAGTCGTGACAGGGGCTCTGGGGCCAACGTCCTGACTTTC.

The chain combines TRBV28 with TRBJ2-7, with D possibly matching TRBD2 (5 bases). The germline V and J ends were trimmed by 10 bases and 7 bases, with 14 bases remaining between them. The CDR3 sequence is 11 residues long. Germline CDR1 and CDR2: MDHEN and SYDVKM. The DNA of the CDR3 is TGTGCCACCGACCTAGCTGGAGAGCAGTACTTC. It yields the protein CATDLAGEQYF. The full variable domain, its missing parts supplied by reference TRBV28 and TRBJ2-7, is DVKVTQSSRYLVKRTGEKVFLECVQDMDHENMFWYRQDPGLGLRLIYFSYDVKMKEKGDIPEGYSVSREKKERFSLILESASTNQTSMYLCATDLAGEQYFGPGTRLTVT.

This clonotype was seen only a few times. The chain couples TRBV27 to TRBJ2-6; D possibly corresponds to TRBD2 (5 bases). V was pared by 5 bases and J by 1 base, with 9 bases between. The CDR3 spans 15 residues. CDR1 and CDR2 from the germline V gene are MNHEY and SMNVEV (reference sequence). The CDR3 nucleotides read TGTGCCAGCAGTCGTCGGGAATCTGGGGCCAACGTCCTGACTTTC. It codes for CASSRRESGANVLTF. The full variable domain, completed using reference TRBV27 and TRBJ2-6, is EAQVTQNPRYLITVTGKKLTVTCSQNMNHEYMSWYRQDPGLGLRQIYYSMNVEVTDKGDVPEGYKVSRKEKRNFPLILESPSPNQTSLYFCASSRRESGANVLTFGAGSRLTVL.

This rearrangement joins TRBV4-3 to TRBJ2-1, with a tentative D call TRBD1 (5 bases). Germline V gene lookup returns CDR1 LGHNA and CDR2 YSLEER. The CDR3 is made up of 11 amino acids. Trimming removed 1 base at V and 14 bases at J, with 9 bases between. CDR3 sequence reads: CASSQGQPKFF. The CDR3 DNA sequence: TGCGCCAGCAGCCAAGGACAGCCCAAGTTCTTC.

This chain links TRBV27 with TRBJ2-4, with a tentative D call TRBD1 (5 bases). This CDR3 region has 16 residues. V was pared by 6 bases and J by 2 bases, with 17 bases between. Germline V CDR1 and CDR2: MNHEY, SMNVEV (reference sequence). CDR3 nucleotide sequence: TGTGCCAGCAGGCCCCTGGGGCGTGGAACCAAAAACATTCAGTACTTC. Protein: CASRPLGRGTKNIQYF.

The table lists this clonotype with a few counts. The rearrangement joins TRBV11-2 to TRBJ2-7; 7 bases are a match to TRBD2. Unmatched junction bases numbered 8, after V lost 3 bases and J lost 6 bases. This CDR3 has 14 amino acids. Germline V lookup: CDR1 SGHAT, CDR2 FQNNGV. The CDR3 bases are TGTGCCAGCAGCTTTTCCAGCGGGAACGTCGAGCAGTACTTC. Residues: CASSFSSGNVEQYF.

This chain uses TRBV9 with TRBJ2-2, with D hard to call. The germline CDR1 and CDR2 sequences are SGDLS and YYNGEE. The CDR3 has 15 residues. V lost 4 bases and J 8 bases, leaving 18 bases between the germline ends. CDR3 coding DNA: TGTGCCAGCAGCTCCCAGTGGGATCGGCTGGGGGAGCTGTTTTTT. Translation gives CASSSQWDRLGELFF.

This clonotype has only a few counts. The chain recombines TRBV19 with TRBJ2-1; no clear D gene. Germline loops: CDR1 LNHDA, CDR2 SQIVND (reference sequence). CDR3 length: 15 amino acids. V gave up 2 bases and J gave up 6 bases, with 14 bases separating them. The CDR3, as DNA: TGTGCCAGTAGTATAATGGTAGCCCCGGGCAATGAGCAGTTCTTC. Protein product: CASSIMVAPGNEQFF. Based on the CDR3 plus reference TRBV19 and TRBJ2-1, the full variable domain is DGGITQSPKYLFRKEGQNVTLSCEQNLNHDAMYWYRQDPGQGLRLIYYSQIVNDFQKGDIAEGYSVSREKKESFPLTVTSAQKNPTAFYLCASSIMVAPGNEQFFGPGTRLTVL.

This chain links TRBV10-3 with TRBJ2-4; 16 nucleotides line up with TRBD2. The germline gives CDR1 ENHRY, CDR2 SYGVKD. The V segment lost 3 bases and the J segment 2 bases; nucleotides outside the gene matches: 13. The CDR3 sequence is 21 residues long. The CDR3 sequence: CAISDPGLAGGPTRTKNIQYF. DNA for the CDR3: TGTGCCATCAGTGATCCGGGACTAGCGGGAGGGCCTACCCGGACCAAAAACATTCAGTACTTC.